The entry below gives a single T cell receptor beta chain sequence along with its context. Its antigen is unknown. cDNA prepared by RNA extraction and subsequent reverse transcription served as the template for sequencing. Sequencing was performed with immunoSEQ multiplex PCR; in TCRdb, only in-frame clones are kept and a portion is missing. The sample yields 150,000 to 200,000 clones, around 63% seen once. This sample was included in a study of CD8+ T cells in alopecia areata. Study information: The study gave treated patients oral tofacitinib at 5 to 10 mg twice daily.

General study points: Patients shared TCRs less clearly than mice did, possibly for HLA-related reasons.

Trimming cost V 4 bases and J 7 bases, with 11 bases left between them. This CDR3 has 13 amino acids. Germline V gives CDR1 ENHRY, CDR2 SYGVKD. This sample comprised CD4+ T cells sorted from blood, obtained at week 0. The J gene is TRBJ1-5, the V gene TRBV10-3; D is undetermined. This TCR was sampled from a human donor with alopecia areata. The CDR3 here is CAISGQSGQPQHF. CDR3 bases: TGTGCCATCAGTGGACAATCCGGCCAGCCCCAGCATTTT.